A selection of T cell receptor beta chains follows, all from one sample in a study of T cell repertoires in aging, cancer and after chemotherapy. A single record per CDR3 protein comes from TCRdb applying MiXCR to the multiplex PCR reads. The sample consists of more than 9,500 distinct CDR3 sequences, roughly 31% of them appearing once. Sequenced: blood. The receptor source for this set is a human donor in good health. The donor label of this sample is uncertain. CDR3s include the opening cysteine and the closing phenylalanine or tryptophan. The D gene is left open where the match is weak. Clone size, where shown, is once, few, many, or a class for clones that have expanded.

CDR3 protein: CATQGGRLAGNTIYF
CDR3 DNA: TGTGCCACCCAAGGGGGACGGTTAGCTGGAAACACCATATATTTT
clone size: .
D gene: .
J gene: TRBJ1-3
V gene: TRBV6-5

CDR3 protein: CASRSPIGRENTGELFF
CDR3 DNA: TGTGCCAGCAGATCGCCCATTGGGAGGGAGAACACCGGGGAGCTGTTTTTT
clone size: medium-sized
D gene: TRBD2
J gene: TRBJ2-2
V gene: TRBV6-5

CDR3 protein: CAWRQGPNSPLHF
CDR3 DNA: TGTGCCTGGCGACAGGGCCCCAATTCACCCCTCCACTTT
clone size: medium-sized
D gene: TRBD1
J gene: TRBJ1-6
V gene: TRBV30

CDR3 protein: CASSLRETGRSGANVLTF
CDR3 DNA: TGTGCCAGCAGCTTAAGGGAGACAGGGCGATCTGGGGCCAACGTCCTGACTTTC
clone size: few
D gene: TRBD1
J gene: TRBJ2-6
V gene: TRBV13

CDR3 protein: CASSAADRGSYNEQFF
CDR3 DNA: TGTGCCAGCAGTGCGGCAGACCGAGGGTCCTACAATGAGCAGTTCTTC
clone size: .
D gene: .
J gene: TRBJ2-1
V gene: TRBV2

CDR3 protein: CRANSGGDTEAFF
CDR3 DNA: TGCAGGGCGAATTCAGGCGGGGACACTGAAGCTTTCTTT
clone size: .
D gene: .
J gene: TRBJ1-1
V gene: TRBV20-1

CDR3 protein: CASSEFGGNYGYTF
CDR3 DNA: TGTGCCAGCAGTGAATTTGGAGGCAACTATGGCTACACCTTC
clone size: few
D gene: .
J gene: TRBJ1-2
V gene: TRBV6-1

CDR3 protein: CSAYEGYGYTF
CDR3 DNA: TGCAGTGCTTACGAGGGCTATGGCTACACCTTC
clone size: .
D gene: .
J gene: TRBJ1-2
V gene: TRBV20-1

CDR3 protein: CASRLVLAGPSGQFF
CDR3 DNA: TGTGCCAGCAGACTGGTCCTAGCGGGGCCCTCGGGGCAGTTCTTC
clone size: medium-sized
D gene: TRBD2
J gene: TRBJ2-1
V gene: TRBV12-3/TRBV12-4

CDR3 protein: CASSAQGAYYGYTF
CDR3 DNA: TGTGCCAGCAGTGCCCAGGGGGCTTACTATGGCTACACCTTC
clone size: .
D gene: TRBD1
J gene: TRBJ1-2
V gene: TRBV6-1

CDR3 protein: CASSLLRDTEAFF
CDR3 DNA: TGTGCCAGCAGTTTATTACGGGACACTGAAGCTTTCTTT
clone size: few
D gene: .
J gene: TRBJ1-1
V gene: TRBV12-3/TRBV12-4

CDR3 protein: CASSYIEGGARTGELFF
CDR3 DNA: TGTGCCAGCAGTTATATAGAAGGGGGCGCACGGACCGGGGAGCTGTTTTTT
clone size: .
D gene: TRBD1
J gene: TRBJ2-2
V gene: TRBV6-5

CDR3 protein: CASRPGRGYEQYF
CDR3 DNA: TGTGCCAGCAGGCCTGGGAGAGGGTACGAGCAGTACTTC
clone size: few
D gene: .
J gene: TRBJ2-7
V gene: TRBV6-5

CDR3 protein: CASSPIRESDGYTF
CDR3 DNA: TGTGCCAGCTCACCGATCAGGGAGAGCGATGGCTACACCTTC
clone size: .
D gene: .
J gene: TRBJ1-2
V gene: TRBV18

CDR3 protein: CASRLGSGGSYNSPLHF
CDR3 DNA: TGTGCCAGCAGACTGGGGAGTGGAGGCTCCTATAATTCACCCCTCCACTTT
clone size: few
D gene: .
J gene: TRBJ1-6
V gene: TRBV12-3/TRBV12-4

CDR3 protein: CASSLPVRRNTEAFF
CDR3 DNA: TGTGCCAGCAGCTTACCGGTTAGGAGGAACACTGAAGCTTTCTTT
clone size: once
D gene: .
J gene: TRBJ1-1
V gene: TRBV11-1

CDR3 protein: CASSPRPWEYRGYTF
CDR3 DNA: TGTGCCAGCAGTCCACGGCCCTGGGAATATCGTGGCTACACCTTC
clone size: once
D gene: .
J gene: TRBJ1-2
V gene: TRBV12-3/TRBV12-4

CDR3 protein: CASSYSTGMRTLHF
CDR3 DNA: TGTGCCAGCAGTTACTCAACAGGGATGAGGACCCTCCACTTT
clone size: few
D gene: .
J gene: TRBJ1-6
V gene: TRBV6-2/TRBV6-3

CDR3 protein: CASSPGQGNGYTF
CDR3 DNA: TGTGCCAGCAGCCCGGGACAAGGAAATGGCTACACCTTC
clone size: .
D gene: .
J gene: TRBJ1-2
V gene: TRBV6-6

CDR3 protein: CASSRGTWTHLDGYTF
CDR3 DNA: TGTGCCAGTAGTAGGGGTACCTGGACACACCTTGATGGCTACACCTTC
clone size: .
D gene: .
J gene: TRBJ1-2
V gene: TRBV19

CDR3 protein: CASRRTGTYEQYF
CDR3 DNA: TGTGCCAGCAGACGAACAGGGACCTACGAGCAGTACTTC
clone size: .
D gene: .
J gene: TRBJ2-7
V gene: TRBV6-5

CDR3 protein: CAWSRTSANTGELFF
CDR3 DNA: TGTGCCTGGAGCCGGACTAGCGCTAACACCGGGGAGCTGTTTTTT
clone size: medium-sized
D gene: TRBD2
J gene: TRBJ2-2
V gene: TRBV30

CDR3 protein: CASRTGGDEQYF
CDR3 DNA: TGTGCCTCTAGGACAGGGGGCGACGAGCAGTACTTC
clone size: once
D gene: TRBD1
J gene: TRBJ2-7
V gene: TRBV10-3

CDR3 protein: CAWSKDRESQPQHF
CDR3 DNA: TGTGCCTGGAGCAAAGACAGGGAATCTCAGCCCCAGCATTTT
clone size: medium-sized
D gene: TRBD1
J gene: TRBJ1-5
V gene: TRBV30

CDR3 protein: CASSPYTGELFF
CDR3 DNA: TGTGCCAGCAGCCCTTACACCGGGGAGCTGTTTTTT
clone size: .
D gene: .
J gene: TRBJ2-2
V gene: TRBV14

CDR3 protein: CASSDGGTQETQYF
CDR3 DNA: TGTGCCAGCAGTGACGGGGGTACCCAAGAGACCCAGTACTTC
clone size: .
D gene: .
J gene: TRBJ2-5
V gene: TRBV6-1

CDR3 protein: CASRRDRDNQPQHF
CDR3 DNA: TGTGCCAGCAGGCGGGACAGGGACAATCAGCCCCAGCATTTT
clone size: few
D gene: TRBD1
J gene: TRBJ1-5
V gene: TRBV6-5

CDR3 protein: CSARGTGVINQPQHF
CDR3 DNA: TGCAGTGCGAGAGGGACAGGAGTAATTAACCAGCCCCAGCATTTT
clone size: .
D gene: TRBD1
J gene: TRBJ1-5
V gene: TRBV20-1

CDR3 protein: CASRGLAVYNEQFF
CDR3 DNA: TGTGCCAGCCGGGGATTAGCGGTCTACAATGAGCAGTTCTTC
clone size: medium-sized
D gene: .
J gene: TRBJ2-1
V gene: TRBV12-3/TRBV12-4

CDR3 protein: CASSEDNNQPQHF
CDR3 DNA: TGTGCCAGCAGTGAGGACAATAATCAGCCCCAGCATTTT
clone size: few
D gene: .
J gene: TRBJ1-5
V gene: TRBV6-6

CDR3 protein: CASSSGGATEAFF
CDR3 DNA: TGTGCCAGCAGTTCCGGGGGGGCCACTGAAGCTTTCTTT
clone size: once
D gene: .
J gene: TRBJ1-1
V gene: TRBV12-3/TRBV12-4

CDR3 protein: CASSMDRGNTEAFF
CDR3 DNA: TGTGCCAGCAGCATGGACAGGGGAAACACTGAAGCTTTCTTT
clone size: few
D gene: TRBD1
J gene: TRBJ1-1
V gene: TRBV5-4

CDR3 protein: CASSGQDNEKLFF
CDR3 DNA: TGTGCCAGCTCCGGACAGGATAATGAAAAACTGTTTTTT
clone size: few
D gene: TRBD1
J gene: TRBJ1-4
V gene: TRBV18

CDR3 protein: CATSDGGVWYF
CDR3 DNA: TGTGCCACCAGTGATGGAGGGGTCTGGTACTTC
clone size: .
D gene: .
J gene: TRBJ2-4
V gene: TRBV24-1

CDR3 protein: CSAQTSGGASSQEQFF
CDR3 DNA: TGCAGTGCCCAGACTAGCGGGGGGGCCAGCAGCCAGGAGCAGTTCTTC
clone size: .
D gene: TRBD2
J gene: TRBJ2-1
V gene: TRBV20-1

CDR3 protein: CSVGDRVQPQHF
CDR3 DNA: TGCAGCGTAGGGGACAGGGTGCAGCCCCAGCATTTT
clone size: medium-sized
D gene: TRBD1
J gene: TRBJ1-5
V gene: TRBV29-1

CDR3 protein: CASSVTSGGADTQYF
CDR3 DNA: TGTGCCAGCAGTGTGACTAGCGGGGGGGCAGATACGCAGTATTTT
clone size: medium-sized
D gene: TRBD2
J gene: TRBJ2-3
V gene: TRBV6-1

CDR3 protein: CASSRNRGGISRYNSPLHF
CDR3 DNA: TGTGCCAGCAGTAGGAACAGGGGAGGTATTTCAAGATATAATTCACCCCTCCACTTT
clone size: .
D gene: TRBD1
J gene: TRBJ1-6
V gene: TRBV6-5

CDR3 protein: CSARDVGKETQYF
CDR3 DNA: TGCAGTGCTAGAGATGTCGGGAAAGAGACCCAGTACTTC
clone size: once
D gene: .
J gene: TRBJ2-5
V gene: TRBV20-1

CDR3 protein: CASSYSISRPSYNEQFF
CDR3 DNA: TGTGCCAGCAGTTACTCGATCTCCCGTCCTTCCTACAATGAGCAGTTCTTC
clone size: .
D gene: .
J gene: TRBJ2-1
V gene: TRBV6-5

CDR3 protein: CASSLGRVSTDTQYF
CDR3 DNA: TGTGCCAGCAGCTTGGGTCGGGTTAGCACAGATACGCAGTATTTT
clone size: .
D gene: .
J gene: TRBJ2-3
V gene: TRBV5-4

CDR3 protein: CASSTPRTGRGYTF
CDR3 DNA: TGTGCCAGTAGTACACCCAGGACAGGTCGTGGCTACACCTTC
clone size: medium-sized
D gene: TRBD1
J gene: TRBJ1-2
V gene: TRBV19

CDR3 protein: CASSIGQRDTEAFF
CDR3 DNA: TGTGCCAGTAGTATAGGCCAGCGAGACACTGAAGCTTTCTTT
clone size: few
D gene: .
J gene: TRBJ1-1
V gene: TRBV19

CDR3 protein: CATSRDGKSYNEQFF
CDR3 DNA: TGTGCCACCAGCAGAGATGGTAAATCCTACAATGAGCAGTTCTTC
clone size: .
D gene: .
J gene: TRBJ2-1
V gene: TRBV15

CDR3 protein: CSAIGIEFTDTQYF
CDR3 DNA: TGCAGTGCTATTGGAATAGAGTTCACAGATACGCAGTATTTT
clone size: .
D gene: .
J gene: TRBJ2-3
V gene: TRBV20-1

CDR3 protein: CASSADRAKNTEAFF
CDR3 DNA: TGTGCCAGTAGTGCGGACAGGGCGAAGAACACTGAAGCTTTCTTT
clone size: few
D gene: TRBD1
J gene: TRBJ1-1
V gene: TRBV19

CDR3 protein: CASSLGSEQFF
CDR3 DNA: TGTGCCAGCAGCTTGGGGTCCGAGCAGTTCTTC
clone size: few
D gene: .
J gene: TRBJ2-1
V gene: TRBV5-4